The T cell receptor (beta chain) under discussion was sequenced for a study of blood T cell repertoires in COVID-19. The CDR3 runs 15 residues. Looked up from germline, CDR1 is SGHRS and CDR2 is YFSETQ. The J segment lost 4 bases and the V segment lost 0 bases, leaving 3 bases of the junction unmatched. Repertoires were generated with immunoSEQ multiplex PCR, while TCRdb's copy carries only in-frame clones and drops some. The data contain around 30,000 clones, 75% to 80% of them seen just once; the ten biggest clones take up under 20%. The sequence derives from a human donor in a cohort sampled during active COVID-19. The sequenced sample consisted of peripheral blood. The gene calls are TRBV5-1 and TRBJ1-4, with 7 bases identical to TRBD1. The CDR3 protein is CASSLAGGDNEKLFF. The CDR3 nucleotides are TGCGCCAGCAGCTTGGCAGGGGGAGATAATGAAAAACTGTTTTTT. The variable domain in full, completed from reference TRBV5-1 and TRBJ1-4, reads KAGVTQTPRYLIKTRGQQVTLSCSPISGHRSVSWYQQTPGQGLQFLFEYFSETQRNKGNFPGRFSGRQFSNSRSEMNVSTLELGDSALYLCASSLAGGDNEKLFFGSGTQLSVL.